This T cell receptor beta chain was retrieved from a study of T cells in Graves' hyperthyroidism and ophthalmopathy. Study-level points and caveats: Separating ophthalmopathy from stable hyperthyroidism was achieved by a 13 V-J model. Most clonotypes expanded in thyroid above 0.001 were likewise present in blood.

On this clonotype: The antigen is not known.

TCR beta CDR3 region amplification was performed from RNA transcripts. HTBI primers were the set used in a first-round RT-PCR of the TCR CDR3. TCRdb ran MiXCR on the multiplex PCR reads and lists one entry per CDR3 protein. The sample yields some 510,000 distinct CDR3 sequences, around 45% seen once. With 5 bases removed from V and 3 bases from J, the gap between germline ends came to 14 bases. The CDR3 is made up of 14 amino acids. Germline CDR1 and CDR2: SGHVS and FNYEAQ. Stable Graves' hyperthyroidism meant no ophthalmopathy progression within 18 months. Exclusions: uncontrolled infection, other autoimmune disease, pregnancy, lactation.

The chain carries TRBV7-6 and TRBJ2-7, with D hard to call. Material: peripheral blood or thyroid tissue (not recorded which). This receptor was obtained from a woman in her late teens or twenties with Graves' hyperthyroidism. The CDR3 spells CASSSASSNYEQYF. CDR3 bases: TGTGCCAGCAGCAGTGCTAGTTCCAACTACGAGCAGTACTTC.